Following are 22 T cell receptor beta chains from one sample sequenced in a study of T cells in Graves' hyperthyroidism and ophthalmopathy (dated by TCRdb to between 2018 and 2020). Libraries were built with multiplex PCR. The sequencing machine was an Illumina HiSeq 2000. The TCR beta CDR3 regions were amplified from RNA transcripts. For the first round of RT-PCR on the TCR CDR3, the HTBI primer set was used together with the Qiagen OneStep RT-PCR kit. TCRdb's own reprocessing of the public reads used fastp at Q25 and MiXCR and kept productive beta chains. Each CDR3 protein gets just one entry, which takes the most common genes and DNA from the rows behind it. The sample table lists 550,000 to 600,000 distinct CDR3 sequences, 12% to 15% of them with a count of one. Roughly 6.9% of the sample belongs to the ten largest clones. The source material was blood. These receptors were taken from a young woman with Graves' ophthalmopathy.

This clonotype was seen at least ten times. This rearrangement joins TRBV6-6 to TRBJ1-5; D is unclear. V shed 0 bases and J shed 2 bases, with 8 bases lying between them. Germline V gene sequence: CDR1 MNHNY, CDR2 SVGAGI (reference sequence). The CDR3 covers 15 residues. CDR3 loop: CASSYSGLGNQPQHF. The CDR3 coding sequence is TGTGCCAGCAGTTACTCAGGGTTGGGCAATCAGCCCCAGCATTTT.

This clonotype was seen ten or more times. The gene calls are TRBV5-1 and TRBJ2-2, with 8 bases matching TRBD1. V trimming: 3 bases; J trimming: 4 bases; junction bases outside the gene matches: 5. Germline CDR1 is SGHRS and CDR2 is YFSETQ. The CDR3 covers 15 residues. The CDR3 DNA sequence: TGCGCCAGCAGCTCCGGGACAGGACCCACCGGGGAGCTGTTTTTT. This gives the protein CASSSGTGPTGELFF.

V and J are TRBV19 and TRBJ1-5; 8 bases line up with TRBD1. The CDR3 covers 15 residues. CDR1 and CDR2 from the germline V gene are LNHDA and SQIVND (reference sequence). The V segment lost 5 bases and the J segment 7 bases; nucleotides outside the gene matches: 10. CDR3 DNA: TGTGCCAGTAGTTGGGTCGACAGGGGAGAACAGCCCCAGCATTTT. Translating gives CASSWVDRGEQPQHF. Complete variable domain (other parts from reference TRBV19 and TRBJ1-5): DGGITQSPKYLFRKEGQNVTLSCEQNLNHDAMYWYRQDPGQGLRLIYYSQIVNDFQKGDIAEGYSVSREKKESFPLTVTSAQKNPTAFYLCASSWVDRGEQPQHFGDGTRLSIL.

J is TRBJ2-2 and V is TRBV28, with D possibly matching TRBD1 (5 bases). The V and J ends lost 1 base and 4 bases respectively, with 13 bases between them. This CDR3 has 16 amino acids. From germline, CDR1 is MDHEN and CDR2 SYDVKM. In nucleotides, the CDR3 is TGTGCCAGCAGTTTATTTTCGCAGGGTACCACCGGGGAGCTGTTTTTT. Encoded protein: CASSLFSQGTTGELFF. The variable domain in full, with the rest retrieved from reference TRBV28 and TRBJ2-2, is DVKVTQSSRYLVKRTGEKVFLECVQDMDHENMFWYRQDPGLGLRLIYFSYDVKMKEKGDIPEGYSVSREKKERFSLILESASTNQTSMYLCASSLFSQGTTGELFFGEGSRLTVL.

This clonotype showed up many times. V gene TRBV28 combines with J gene TRBJ1-1; no definite D call. V was shortened by 3 bases and J by 0 bases, with 20 bases between the two germline ends. CDR3 length: 18 amino acids. Germline V gene sequence: CDR1 MDHEN, CDR2 SYDVKM. CDR3 bases: TGTGCCAGCAGTTTTGAACTAGGGTTTCGGCGTATGAACACTGAAGCTTTCTTT. It codes for CASSFELGFRRMNTEAFF.

This clonotype was counted ten times or more. The chain has TRBV10-3 and TRBJ2-5; TRBD1 is a possible D gene (6 bases). The length of the CDR3 is 13 residues. Between the trimmed V and J ends, which lost 3 bases and 5 bases, there was a span of 10 bases. In germline, CDR1 is ENHRY, CDR2 SYGVKD. The CDR3 coding sequence is TGTGCCATCAGTGAAGGGGGTAAGGAGACCCAGTACTTC. Its protein product is CAISEGGKETQYF.

This clonotype was counted at least ten times. This sequence joins TRBV2 and TRBJ1-2, with D uncertain. Looked up from germline, CDR1 is SNHLY and CDR2 is FYNNEI. With 2 bases removed from V and 0 bases from J, the gap between germline ends came to 7 bases. The CDR3 extends over 14 amino acids. The CDR3 bases are TGTGCCAGCAGTGAAAGGATAGCTAACTATGGCTACACCTTC. It translates to CASSERIANYGYTF.

In its sample, this clonotype was seen a few times. This chain uses TRBV10-3 with TRBJ1-5; no firm D call. V gave up 5 bases and J gave up 5 bases, with 10 bases separating them. Germline CDR1 reads ENHRY; CDR2 reads SYGVKD. CDR3 length: 13 amino acids. The CDR3 DNA is TGTGCCATCAGTAGTAGTTTGGATCAGCCCCAGCATTTT. Protein product: CAISSSLDQPQHF.

The chain recombines TRBV19 with TRBJ1-6; possibly TRBD1 for D (5 bases). Per the germline V gene, CDR1 is LNHDA and CDR2 is SQIVND (reference sequence). V was pared by 3 bases and J by 6 bases, with 12 bases between. The CDR3 covers 15 residues. CDR3 in DNA: TGTGCCAGTAGTATGGACGGGACTCCTAATTCACCCCTCCACTTT. Translating gives CASSMDGTPNSPLHF.

This clonotype was recorded at least ten times. J is TRBJ2-5 and V is TRBV30, with TRBD2 as a possible D gene (5 bases). The V gene lost 5 bases and the J gene lost 1 base, with 11 bases spanning the gap. Germline V gene data show CDR1 as GTSNPN and CDR2 as SVGIG (reference sequence). The CDR3 length is 13 residues. CDR3 protein: CAWGPGFQETQYF. The CDR3 coding sequence is TGTGCCTGGGGACCGGGATTCCAAGAGACCCAGTACTTC.

This clonotype has ten or more counts. This rearrangement joins TRBV10-3 to TRBJ2-5; D is undetermined. CDR1 is ENHRY, CDR2 SYGVKD, per germline. This CDR3 region has 12 residues. Deletions cut 4 bases from V and 1 base from J, with 4 bases between. The CDR3 here is CAISAVQETQYF. The CDR3 nucleotides are TGTGCCATCAGTGCTGTCCAAGAGACCCAGTACTTC.

This clonotype has at least ten counts. CDR3: CASSLNRGSSYEQYF. CDR3 in DNA: TGTGCCAGCAGCTTAAACAGGGGTAGCTCCTACGAGCAGTACTTC. V usage is TRBV7-3 and J usage is TRBJ2-7, with 7 nucleotides matching TRBD1. Germline V gene data show CDR1 as SGHTA and CDR2 as FQGTGA. This CDR3 has 15 amino acids. Trimming at V came to 1 base and at J to 0 bases, leaving 3 bases not matched to a gene. Full variable domain (remainder filled in from reference TRBV7-3 and TRBJ2-7): GAGVSQTPSNKVTEKGKYVELRCDPISGHTALYWYRQSLGQGPEFLIYFQGTGAADDSGLPNDRFFAVRPEGSVSTLKIQRTERGDSAVYLCASSLNRGSSYEQYFGPGTRLTVT.

This clonotype was observed a handful of times. Relative to the germline gene, one junction end is altered; a read error may explain this. The rearrangement links TRBV9 to TRBJ1-6; maybe TRBD1 (6 bases). From germline, CDR1 is SGDLS and CDR2 YYNGEE. This CDR3 spans 15 amino acids. The CDR3 here is CASSPTGSANSPLHF. The DNA of the CDR3 is TGCGCCAGCAGCCCTACAGGGAGCGCCAATTCACCCCTCCACTTT.

This clonotype was detected a few times. J is TRBJ1-1 and V is TRBV12-3 or TRBV12-4, with TRBD1 matching 11 bases. CDR3 length equals 14 residues. V lost 8 bases, J lost 4 bases, and 6 bases stayed unmatched. CDR3 amino acids: CASAFGTGGTEAFF. The CDR3 DNA reads as TGTGCCAGCGCATTCGGGACAGGGGGCACTGAAGCTTTCTTT.

This clonotype was found many times. The V and J genes are TRBV7-2 and TRBJ2-5, with D perhaps matching TRBD2 (6 bases). The CDR3 totals 14 residues. V lost 0 bases, J lost 1 base, and 6 bases lay in between. The V gene's germline CDR1 is SGHTA and CDR2 FQGNSA. CDR3 DNA: TGTGCCAGCAGCTTAGCGGGACTCCAAGAGACCCAGTACTTC. As protein: CASSLAGLQETQYF.

The chain links TRBV12-3 or TRBV12-4 to TRBJ1-2; maybe TRBD1 (5 bases). This CDR3 spans 14 amino acids. Deletions cut 0 bases from V and 7 bases from J, with 12 bases between. CDR3 nucleotides: TGTGCCAGCAGTTTAGCATCCGGGGACGGTGGCTACACCTTC. Protein sequence: CASSLASGDGGYTF.

This clonotype has a count of ten or more. The chain recombines TRBV7-8 with TRBJ2-1; 7 bases match TRBD2. J lost 8 bases, V lost 4 bases, and 2 bases had no gene match. The CDR3 is 12 amino acids. The V gene's germline CDR1 is SGHVS and CDR2 FQNEAQ. The CDR3 sequence: CASSWGGDEQFF. The DNA of the CDR3 is TGTGCCAGCAGCTGGGGAGGGGATGAGCAGTTCTTC.

This clonotype was detected many times. The rearrangement uses TRBV6-1 and TRBJ1-1, with D possibly matching TRBD1 (5 bases). Trimming removed 5 bases from V and 2 bases from J, with 9 bases in between. The V gene's germline CDR1 is MNHNS and CDR2 SASEGT. The CDR3 totals 13 residues. The CDR3 loop reads CASSSTDNTEAFF. CDR3 DNA sequence: TGTGCCAGCAGTTCGACAGATAACACTGAAGCTTTCTTT.

This rearrangement joins TRBV29-1 to TRBJ1-3, with D tentatively TRBD1 (5 bases). The CDR3 has 13 residues. The ends were cut back, 5 bases at V and 0 bases at J, with 8 bases in the middle. Germline CDR1 SQVTM, CDR2 ANQGSEA. The CDR3 loop reads CSVPGPSGNTIYF. CDR3 DNA: TGCAGCGTTCCGGGACCCTCTGGAAACACCATATATTTT.

This clonotype has a count of ten or more. V is TRBV6-2 or TRBV6-3 and J is TRBJ2-7; D is uncertain. The CDR3 consists of 14 residues. V was pared by 0 bases and J by 6 bases, with 12 bases between. The V gene's germline CDR1 is MNHEY and CDR2 SVGEGT. The CDR3 DNA is TGTGCCAGCAGTTACTCGAATCCCGGCACCGAGCAGTACTTC. Translated: CASSYSNPGTEQYF.

This clonotype was seen at least ten times. The chain carries TRBV3-1 and TRBJ1-4; no firm D call. Trimming took off 4 bases at V and 0 bases at J, with 12 bases between the two ends. CDR1 and CDR2 (germline): LGHDT, YNNKEL (reference sequence). This CDR3 is built from 16 residues. The CDR3 DNA follows: TGTGCCAGCAGCCCCGGCAGAAGGGCAACTAATGAAAAACTGTTTTTT. Its protein is CASSPGRRATNEKLFF.

This clonotype appeared many times. The genes are TRBV6-1 and TRBJ1-1; D uncertain. The V end lost 5 bases, the J end lost 7 bases, and 14 bases lay between the germline ends. The CDR3 covers 13 residues. Germline assignment: CDR1 MNHNS and CDR2 SASEGT. CDR3 DNA sequence: TGTGCCAGCAGTTATGCGGGAAACCTTGAAGCTTTCTTT. Protein product: CASSYAGNLEAFF.